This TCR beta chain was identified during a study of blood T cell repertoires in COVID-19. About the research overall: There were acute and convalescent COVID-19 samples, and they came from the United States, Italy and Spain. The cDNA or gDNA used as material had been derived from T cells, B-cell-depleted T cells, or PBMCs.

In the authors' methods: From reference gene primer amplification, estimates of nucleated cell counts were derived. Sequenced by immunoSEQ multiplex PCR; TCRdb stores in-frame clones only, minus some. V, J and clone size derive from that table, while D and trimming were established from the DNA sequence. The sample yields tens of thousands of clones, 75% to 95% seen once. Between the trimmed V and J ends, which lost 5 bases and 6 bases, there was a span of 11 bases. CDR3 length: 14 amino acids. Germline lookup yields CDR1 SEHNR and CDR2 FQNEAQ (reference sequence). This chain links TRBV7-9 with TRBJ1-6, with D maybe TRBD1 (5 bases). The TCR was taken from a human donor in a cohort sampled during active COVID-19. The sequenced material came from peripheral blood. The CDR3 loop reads CASSPRGPNSPLHF. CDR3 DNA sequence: TGTGCCAGCAGCCCTAGGGGTCCTAATTCACCCCTCCACTTT. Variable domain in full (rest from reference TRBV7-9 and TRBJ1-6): DTGVSQNPRHKITKRGQNVTFRCDPISEHNRLYWYRQTLGQGPEFLTYFQNEAQLEKSRLLSDRFSAERPKGSFSTLEIQRTEQGDSAMYLCASSPRGPNSPLHFGNGTRLTVT.